This TCR beta chain came from a study of T-cell memory formation after mild COVID-19. Study findings and constraints: The study detected some responding clones in pre-infection memory, suggesting cross-reactive memory joined.

TCR alpha and TCR beta cDNA libraries with sample barcodes and UMIs came from 5'RACE using constant-segment primers. TCRdb processed the 5' RACE reads anew with MiXCR; each CDR3 protein has one entry. The profile shows approximately 300,000 distinct CDR3 sequences, 15% to 20% of them singletons. Concerning this clonotype itself: Its antigen remains unidentified.

The germline gives CDR1 KGHSH, CDR2 LQKENI. The CDR3 extends over 16 amino acids. Unmatched junction bases numbered 6, after V lost 2 bases and J lost 7 bases. The source of this sequence is a man between 18 and 29 years old who had mild COVID-19 (a few samples of this study predate the infection). Cell type and time point are not known. Source material: PBMCs or a T cell subset sorted from them (not recorded which). The rearrangement uses TRBV18 and TRBJ1-5; 12 bases line up with TRBD1. The CDR3, as DNA: TGTGCCAGCTCACCAGGGACAGGGGGCTTCGGACAGCCCCAGCATTTT. The encoded protein is CASSPGTGGFGQPQHF. Complete variable domain (other parts from reference TRBV18 and TRBJ1-5): NAGVMQNPRHLVRRRGQEARLRCSPMKGHSHVYWYRQLPEEGLKFMVYLQKENIIDESGMPKERFSAEFPKEGPSILRIQQVVRGDSAAYFCASSPGTGGFGQPQHFGDGTRLSIL.